The 18 T cell receptor beta chains given below trace back to one sample, sequenced in a study of CD8+CD57+ T cells in acquired aplastic anemia. Using genomic DNA as the template, TCR beta VDJ and CDR3 profiling was carried out. TCRdb analysed the reads with MiXCR anew, one entry per CDR3 protein. This repertoire shows 210,000 or so distinct CDR3 sequences, roughly 50% found once; its top ten account for nearly 20%. Sequencing was done on patients that had shown CD8+CD57+ cell expansion by flow cytometry. The sequenced sample consisted of sorted CD4+, CD8+, or CD8+CD57+ T cells (not recorded which) from PBMCs. These receptors all stem from a human donor with aplastic anemia.

The rearrangement joins TRBV7-6 to TRBJ2-7; D ambiguous. The CDR3 consists of 16 residues. The V end was cut by 5 bases, the J end by 7 bases, with 24 bases between. Per the germline V gene, CDR1 is SGHVS and CDR2 is FNYEAQ. CDR3 loop: CASSPTSVRTVREQYF. The CDR3 DNA reads TGTGCCAGCAGCCCCACCTCCGTCCGAACCGTTAGAGAGCAGTACTTC.

CDR3 loop: CASSRTGTTEAFF. In DNA, the CDR3 is TGTGCCAGCAGTCGAACCGGGACGACTGAAGCTTTCTTT. This chain connects TRBV6-5 to TRBJ1-1; the D gene is possibly TRBD1 (5 bases). The CDR3 length is 13 residues. Trimming shortened V by 5 bases and J by 5 bases, and 12 bases separated the two germline ends. The germline CDR1 and CDR2 sequences are MNHEY and SVGAGI.

This clonotype appeared many times. The V and J genes are TRBV19 and TRBJ1-1; no definite D call. Germline CDR1 reads LNHDA; CDR2 reads SQIVND (reference sequence). V shed 6 bases and J shed 0 bases, with 11 bases lying between them. This CDR3 has 14 amino acids. CDR3 protein: CASRSWSLNTEAFF. CDR3 coding DNA: TGTGCCAGTAGATCGTGGAGCCTGAACACTGAAGCTTTCTTT.

The chain carries TRBV10-2 and TRBJ2-1; 13 positions match TRBD2. Germline assignment: CDR1 WSHSY and CDR2 SAAADI. The CDR3 is made up of 16 amino acids. The J segment lost 5 bases and the V segment lost 2 bases, leaving 3 bases of the junction unmatched. The CDR3 reads CASSEPTSGGDNEQFF. CDR3 nucleotide sequence: TGCGCCAGCAGTGAGCCAACTAGCGGGGGGGACAATGAGCAGTTCTTC.

J is TRBJ1-6 and V is TRBV9; unclear D gene. Trimming removed 4 bases from V and 7 bases from J, with 12 bases in between. The CDR3 spans 14 residues. CDR1 is SGDLS, CDR2 YYNGEE, per germline. The CDR3, as DNA: TGTGCCAGCAGCCCCCGCGAAGGCAATTCACCCCTCCACTTT. Its translation: CASSPREGNSPLHF.

This chain links TRBV7-8 with TRBJ2-1, with a possible D match to TRBD2 (5 bases). The CDR3 is 14 residues long. V was cut by 5 bases and J by 7 bases, with 15 bases left in between. CDR1 SGHVS and CDR2 FQNEAQ come from the germline V gene. CDR3 nucleotide sequence: TGTGCCAGCAGCCGGCCCGGGATTGCTAATGAGCAGTTCTTC. It codes for CASSRPGIANEQFF.

This clonotype was counted only a few times. The CDR3 DNA is TGTGCCAGCAGCTTACAGGGGGCTTCCTACGAGCAGTACTTC. It yields the protein CASSLQGASYEQYF. The V call is TRBV7-2, the J call TRBJ2-7; the match to TRBD1 covers 8 bases. This CDR3 spans 14 amino acids. Germline V lookup: CDR1 SGHTA, CDR2 FQGNSA. Trimming removed 2 bases from V and 1 base from J; junction bases left unmatched: 1.

V usage is TRBV5-1 and J usage is TRBJ1-3; D possibly corresponds to TRBD1 (6 bases). Trimming took 3 bases from V and 6 from J, leaving 16 bases between them. Per the germline V gene, CDR1 is SGHRS and CDR2 is YFSETQ. This CDR3 spans 15 amino acids. CDR3 loop: CASSSKPGHENTIYF. CDR3 nucleotides: TGCGCCAGCAGCTCGAAACCGGGACACGAAAACACCATATATTTT.

The chain combines TRBV12-5 with TRBJ2-3, with D tentatively TRBD1 (7 bases). From germline, CDR1 is LGHNT and CDR2 FRNRAP. This CDR3 has 12 amino acids. The CDR3, as DNA: TGTGCCAGCAGAAGACAGGGAGGAACGCAGTATTTT. Its translation: CASRRQGGTQYF.

The chain couples TRBV6-2 or TRBV6-3 to TRBJ1-1; D is ambiguous. The CDR3 covers 18 residues. Per germline, CDR1 MNHEY and CDR2 SVGEGT. Trimming removed 0 bases at V and 7 bases at J, with 24 bases between. The DNA for the CDR3 is TGTGCCAGCAGTTACTCTTTGAGGTTGAGGATTTCGGGCCATGAAGCTTTCTTT. It codes for CASSYSLRLRISGHEAFF.

The chain recombines TRBV19 with TRBJ2-6, with D perhaps TRBD1 (5 bases). The V end lost 8 bases, the J end lost 1 base, and 15 bases lay between the germline ends. This CDR3 contains 16 residues. The V gene's germline CDR1 is LNHDA and CDR2 SQIVND (reference sequence). The CDR3 region is CASQGRVMSGANVLTF. The CDR3 bases are TGTGCCAGTCAGGGAAGGGTCATGTCTGGGGCCAACGTCCTGACTTTC.

This clonotype was counted only a few times. The chain carries TRBV27 and TRBJ2-3; D gene uncertain. This CDR3 has 16 amino acids. Germline-derived CDR1 and CDR2 are MNHEY and SMNVEV (reference sequence). V dropped 2 bases and J dropped 2 bases, with 14 bases sitting between them. CDR3 amino acids: CASSLRVGSNTDTQYF. CDR3 DNA: TGTGCCAGCAGTTTAAGGGTTGGTTCAAACACAGATACGCAGTATTTT.

The sample holds one count of this clonotype. Given the absence of the conserved phenylalanine or tryptophan at the CDR3 end, a read error is likely. The DNA is omitted, as the CDR3 cannot be located on it reliably, and the CDR3 follows TCRdb's listing. The genes are TRBV7-2 and TRBJ1-6. The CDR3 has 9 amino acids, counting both end residues. In germline, CDR1 is SGHTA, CDR2 FQGNSA. The CDR3 spells CASSESGGA.

In its sample, this clonotype was seen many times. The chain links TRBV6-5 to TRBJ2-7; D remains ambiguous. The CDR3 has 15 amino acids. V dropped 4 bases and J dropped 0 bases, with 13 bases sitting between them. The V gene's germline CDR1 is MNHEY and CDR2 SVGAGI. CDR3 sequence: CASSSSGIYSYEQYF. The CDR3 DNA follows: TGTGCCAGCAGTTCATCCGGAATCTACTCCTACGAGCAGTACTTC.

Many counts were recorded for this clonotype. V is TRBV24-1 and J is TRBJ2-3; D unresolved. Deletions cut 4 bases from V and 6 bases from J, with 7 bases between. The CDR3 length is 12 residues. CDR1 is KGHDR and CDR2 is SFDVKD in the germline V gene. The CDR3, as DNA: TGTGCCACCAGTGAAACTGGGGATACGCAGTATTTT. Its translation is CATSETGDTQYF.

This clonotype occurred many times. This chain's CDR3 is CASSLEVSTNTEAFF. DNA for the CDR3: TGTGCCAGCAGCTTAGAGGTCAGCACGAACACTGAAGCTTTCTTT. The gene calls are TRBV7-8 and TRBJ1-1; D is undetermined. V lost 1 base, J lost 1 base, and 10 bases lay in between. Germline V gene lookup returns CDR1 SGHVS and CDR2 FQNEAQ. The length of the CDR3 is 15 residues.

The rearrangement uses TRBV6-5 and TRBJ1-1, with 7 positions matching TRBD1. The V and J ends lost 5 bases and 11 bases, in that order; junction bases with no gene match: 8. Germline CDR1 reads MNHEY; CDR2 reads SVGAGI. The CDR3 has 12 amino acids. CDR3 protein: CASSNPQGVAFF. CDR3 nucleotide sequence: TGTGCCAGCAGTAACCCTCAGGGGGTGGCTTTCTTT.

The CDR3 spells CASSDLGTVSGGYTF. In nucleotides, the CDR3 is TGTGCCAGCAGTGATTTAGGGACTGTCTCGGGCGGCTACACCTTC. The chain links TRBV25-1 to TRBJ2-7, with D possibly being TRBD1 (5 bases). The J call is in doubt because the DNA end fits TRBJ1-2 better. The CDR3 length is 15 residues. Looked up from germline, CDR1 is MGHDK and CDR2 is SYGVNS.